The 27 T cell receptor beta chains reported below all come from one sample, sequenced in a study of blood T cell repertoires in COVID-19. Sequenced by immunoSEQ multiplex PCR; TCRdb stores in-frame clones only, minus some. The table includes about 110,000 clones, about 89% detected once. Material for sequencing was peripheral blood. These receptors all come from a woman under 40 with acute or convalescent COVID-19.

The gene calls are TRBV6-5 and TRBJ2-2; D not resolved. Trimming stripped 7 bases from V and 2 bases from J, with 8 bases between. CDR1 is MNHEY, CDR2 SVGAGI, per germline. CDR3 length: 13 residues. CDR3 residues: CASNQYNTGELFF. Here the CDR3 DNA reads TGTGCCAGCAATCAGTATAACACCGGGGAGCTGTTTTTT.

The chain links TRBV18 to TRBJ2-1, with D uncertain. Trimming took 3 bases from V and 8 from J, leaving 8 bases between them. Germline V lookup: CDR1 KGHSH, CDR2 LQKENI. The CDR3 is 12 amino acids. This CDR3 is CASSPRRDEQFF. In DNA form, the CDR3 reads TGTGCCAGCTCACCTAGGAGAGATGAGCAGTTCTTC.

V usage is TRBV28 and J usage is TRBJ2-1; D is perhaps TRBD1 (5 bases). From germline, CDR1 is MDHEN and CDR2 SYDVKM. The germline V and J ends were trimmed by 4 bases and 3 bases, with 16 bases remaining between them. The CDR3 sequence is 16 residues long. The CDR3 region is CASSSQVAGNYNEQFF. DNA for the CDR3: TGTGCCAGCAGTTCACAGGTCGCAGGGAACTACAATGAGCAGTTCTTC.

This chain connects TRBV11-2 to TRBJ2-1, with a tentative D call TRBD2 (7 bases). The V end lost 0 bases, the J end lost 8 bases, and 20 bases lay between the germline ends. Germline assignment: CDR1 SGHAT and CDR2 FQNNGV. This CDR3 is built from 17 residues. The CDR3 loop reads CASSLDIGGGPRDEQFF. The CDR3 DNA follows: TGTGCCAGCAGCTTAGATATAGGGGGAGGGCCTAGGGATGAGCAGTTCTTC. Full variable domain (remainder filled in from reference TRBV11-2 and TRBJ2-1): EAGVAQSPRYKIIEKRQSVAFWCNPISGHATLYWYQQILGQGPKLLIQFQNNGVVDDSQLPKDRFSAERLKGVDSTLKIQPAKLEDSAVYLCASSLDIGGGPRDEQFFGPGTRLTVL.

The gene calls are TRBV7-8 and TRBJ1-5; the D is unclear. The germline V gene encodes CDR1 SGHVS and CDR2 FQNEAQ. V lost 5 bases to trimming and J lost 0 bases, with 8 bases between them. The CDR3 extends over 14 amino acids. CDR3 sequence (DNA): TGTGCCAGCAGCATTAGTCTTAGCAATCAGCCCCAGCATTTT. Translating it yields CASSISLSNQPQHF. The full variable domain, in which reference TRBV7-8 and TRBJ1-5 provide the parts outside the CDR3, is GAGVSQSPRYKVAKRGQDVALRCDPISGHVSLFWYQQALGQGPEFLTYFQNEAQLDKSGLPSDRFFAERPEGSVSTLKIQRTQQEDSAVYLCASSISLSNQPQHFGDGTRLSIL.

About this clone itself: Germline and junction disagree at one end, which may indicate a read error. This sequence joins TRBV9 and TRBJ1-4, with D possibly TRBD1 on 6 matching bases. Germline V gene sequence: CDR1 SGDLS, CDR2 YYNGEE. The CDR3 consists of 15 residues. The CDR3 DNA is TGTGCCAGCAGCAAAGACCCAACAGGGACGGAGAATAAGGTTTTT. It encodes CASSKDPTGTENKVF. Variable domain in full (rest from reference TRBV9 and TRBJ1-4): DSGVTQTPKHLITATGQRVTLRCSPRSGDLSVYWYQQSLDQGLQFLIQYYNGEERAKGNILERFSAQQFPDLHSELNLSSLELGDSALYFCASSKDPTGTENKVFGSGTQLSVL.

The chain couples TRBV7-6 to TRBJ2-1; 7 nucleotides match TRBD1. Unmatched junction bases numbered 7, after V lost 5 bases and J lost 0 bases. The CDR3 is 16 amino acids. Germline-derived CDR1 and CDR2 are SGHVS and FNYEAQ. CDR3: CASSSRGSSSYNEQFF. CDR3 bases: TGTGCCAGCAGCAGCAGGGGGTCGAGCTCCTACAATGAGCAGTTCTTC.

V is TRBV11-2 and J is TRBJ1-1; maybe TRBD1 (5 bases). With 3 bases removed from V and 4 bases from J, the gap between germline ends came to 12 bases. CDR1 and CDR2 from the germline V gene are SGHAT and FQNNGV. This CDR3 spans 14 amino acids. CDR3 in DNA: TGTGCCAGCAGCTTTTCGGGGGATGGCACTGAAGCTTTCTTT. It encodes CASSFSGDGTEAFF.

The chain is built from TRBV10-3 and TRBJ2-2; 9 positions agree with TRBD1. CDR1 is ENHRY and CDR2 is SYGVKD in the germline V gene. V lost 10 bases, J lost 1 base, and 4 bases stayed unmatched. The CDR3 covers 14 residues. CDR3 bases: TGTGCCAGCCGGGGACAGGGGAACACCGGGGAGCTGTTTTTT. As protein: CASRGQGNTGELFF.

The V and J genes are TRBV9 and TRBJ1-4; D is unclear. The CDR3 loop spans 14 amino acids. V was pared by 3 bases and J by 7 bases, with 13 bases between. Germline V gives CDR1 SGDLS, CDR2 YYNGEE. CDR3 DNA sequence: TGTGCCAGCAGCGCCACGCGATCGGGTGAAAAACTGTTTTTT. Translated: CASSATRSGEKLFF. Drawing the rest from reference TRBV9 and TRBJ1-4, the complete variable domain is DSGVTQTPKHLITATGQRVTLRCSPRSGDLSVYWYQQSLDQGLQFLIQYYNGEERAKGNILERFSAQQFPDLHSELNLSSLELGDSALYFCASSATRSGEKLFFGSGTQLSVL.

J is TRBJ2-7 and V is TRBV28; 7 bases line up with TRBD2. CDR1 is MDHEN and CDR2 is SYDVKM in the germline V gene. This CDR3 has 15 amino acids. Trimming took 4 bases from V and 0 from J; bases not matched to a gene: 6. The CDR3 loop is CASSSSGPSSYEQYF. CDR3 DNA sequence: TGTGCCAGCAGTTCTAGCGGACCCAGCTCCTACGAGCAGTACTTC.

This clone has a single count. The rearrangement links TRBV7-2 to TRBJ1-5; the D gene is possibly TRBD1 (5 bases). In germline, CDR1 is SGHTA, CDR2 FQGNSA. The CDR3 totals 13 residues. V gave up 2 bases and J gave up 6 bases, with 8 bases separating them. DNA of the CDR3: TGTGCCAGCAGCTTAATAGGGGTTCAGCCCCAGCATTTT. Residues: CASSLIGVQPQHF.

The chain joins TRBV5-4 to TRBJ1-3; D gene unclear. Germline V gives CDR1 SGHNT, CDR2 YYREEE (reference sequence). Trimming pared 8 bases from V and 0 bases from J, leaving 15 bases between. The CDR3 covers 15 residues. The CDR3 DNA follows: TGTGCCAGTACTACCGACCCTAACTCTGGAAACACCATATATTTT. It yields the protein CASTTDPNSGNTIYF.

The rearrangement uses TRBV11-1 and TRBJ1-1, with D perhaps TRBD1 (5 bases). The V gene's germline CDR1 is SGHAT and CDR2 FQDESV (reference sequence). CDR3 length equals 14 residues. The V gene lost 5 bases and the J gene lost 0 bases, with 10 bases spanning the gap. The CDR3 sequence is CASSLRAMNTEAFF. The CDR3 region has the DNA TGTGCCAGCAGCCTCAGGGCAATGAACACTGAAGCTTTCTTT.

This sequence joins TRBV11-2 and TRBJ2-1, with a weak D call TRBD2 (6 bases). Germline CDR1 is SGHAT and CDR2 is FQNNGV. Trimming cost V 6 bases and J 3 bases, with 15 bases left between them. CDR3 length: 15 amino acids. DNA for the CDR3: TGTGCCAGCAGGTATCCGGGACTCCTCTACAATGAGCAGTTCTTC. This encodes CASRYPGLLYNEQFF.

This chain joins TRBV19 and TRBJ1-4, with D perhaps TRBD1 (5 bases). Germline lookup yields CDR1 LNHDA and CDR2 SQIVND (reference sequence). This CDR3 comprises 16 residues. Trimming took 3 bases from V and 0 from J, leaving 11 bases between them. The CDR3 DNA reads TGTGCCAGTAGTATCCAACGGGGGACAACTAATGAAAAACTGTTTTTT. Its translation: CASSIQRGTTNEKLFF. The full variable domain, completed using reference TRBV19 and TRBJ1-4, is DGGITQSPKYLFRKEGQNVTLSCEQNLNHDAMYWYRQDPGQGLRLIYYSQIVNDFQKGDIAEGYSVSREKKESFPLTVTSAQKNPTAFYLCASSIQRGTTNEKLFFGSGTQLSVL.

This clone was counted once. The genes are TRBV15 and TRBJ1-2, with unresolved D. In germline, CDR1 is LNHNV, CDR2 YYDKDF (reference sequence). V dropped 0 bases and J dropped 4 bases, with 9 bases sitting between them. The CDR3 length is 14 residues. The CDR3: CATSRDQVVYGYTF. CDR3 in DNA: TGTGCCACCAGCAGAGATCAGGTAGTCTATGGCTACACCTTC.

The chain joins TRBV5-1 to TRBJ2-1; D perhaps matches TRBD1 (7 bases). Germline CDR1 is SGHRS and CDR2 is YFSETQ. The CDR3 extends over 14 amino acids. Deletions cut 2 bases from V and 5 bases from J, with 11 bases between. The CDR3 nucleotides are TGCGCCAGCAGCTTCTCAGGGGGGAACAATGAGCAGTTCTTC. Protein product: CASSFSGGNNEQFF.

The V call is TRBV27, the J call TRBJ1-2; possible D gene TRBD1, 5 bases. Germline CDR1 is MNHEY and CDR2 is SMNVEV (reference sequence). Trimming cost V 5 bases and J 8 bases, with 15 bases left between them. This CDR3 comprises 13 residues. The CDR3 nucleotides are TGTGCCAGCAGTGGGGGGGGGTTCGGAGGCTACACCTTC. As protein: CASSGGGFGGYTF.

This clone occurred a few times. The rearrangement links TRBV10-1 to TRBJ2-3; no firm D call. V shed 6 bases and J shed 0 bases, with 4 bases lying between them. This CDR3 region has 12 residues. Germline V gene sequence: CDR1 WNHNN, CDR2 SYGVQD (reference sequence). As DNA, the CDR3 is TGCGCCAGCAGCCCTAGCACAGATACGCAGTATTTT. Residues: CASSPSTDTQYF.

This chain connects TRBV5-6 to TRBJ2-7; D unclear. The V gene lost 3 bases and the J gene lost 8 bases, with 9 bases spanning the gap. The CDR3 consists of 11 residues. Per the germline V gene, CDR1 is SGHDT and CDR2 is YYEEEE. The CDR3 coding sequence is TGTGCCAGCAGCTCGGGTCTAAAGCAGTACTTC. This gives the protein CASSSGLKQYF.

The chain uses TRBV30 and TRBJ1-6, with D possibly TRBD1 on 5 matching bases. CDR3 length: 12 amino acids. Germline values: CDR1 GTSNPN, CDR2 SVGIG (reference sequence). CDR3 sequence (DNA): TGTGCATTGGGACGGCGGGATTCACCCCTCCACTTT. Protein sequence: CALGRRDSPLHF.

The gene calls are TRBV10-3 and TRBJ1-6, with D perhaps matching TRBD1 (6 bases). Deletions cut 2 bases from V and 1 base from J, with 9 bases between. This CDR3 comprises 16 residues. CDR1 and CDR2 from the germline V gene are ENHRY and SYGVKD. The CDR3 nucleotides read TGTGCCATCAGTGAGGGGGGCGAATCCTATAATTCACCCCTCCACTTT. Translation gives CAISEGGESYNSPLHF.

The CDR3 nucleotides read TGTGCCAGCAGCCGAGCACGGTGGGACAGCGTACAAACTAATGAAAAACTGTTTTTT. This codes for CASSRARWDSVQTNEKLFF. The chain employs TRBV7-9 and TRBJ1-4, with 7 positions matching TRBD1. Germline CDR1 is SEHNR and CDR2 is FQNEAQ (reference sequence). The trim removed 5 bases at V and 1 base at J, leaving 16 bases unmatched. There are 19 residues in the CDR3.

The J gene is TRBJ2-3, the V gene TRBV4-1, with 16 bases aligning to TRBD2. The trim removed 1 base at V and 5 bases at J, leaving 6 bases unmatched. This CDR3 comprises 18 residues. CDR1 MGHRA and CDR2 YSYEKL come from the germline V gene. The CDR3 here is CASSQAGLAGGGIDTQYF. Written as DNA, the CDR3 is TGCGCCAGCAGCCAAGCGGGACTAGCGGGGGGGGGAATAGATACGCAGTATTTT.

This chain links TRBV30 with TRBJ2-4, with D maybe TRBD1 (6 bases). CDR3 length: 15 amino acids. Germline-derived CDR1 and CDR2 are GTSNPN and SVGIG (reference sequence). V lost 4 bases and J lost 0, with 13 bases in between. This chain's CDR3 is CAWTAGTLAKNIQYF. The CDR3, as DNA: TGTGCCTGGACTGCCGGGACATTAGCCAAAAACATTCAGTACTTC.

The rearrangement links TRBV5-1 to TRBJ1-4; D is uncertain. This CDR3 region has 16 residues. The ends were cut back, 3 bases at V and 0 bases at J, with 12 bases in the middle. Germline V lookup: CDR1 SGHRS, CDR2 YFSETQ. CDR3 DNA sequence: TGCGCCAGCAGCTGGAATTCTGGGCCAACTAATGAAAAACTGTTTTTT. This sequence encodes CASSWNSGPTNEKLFF.